One sample yielded the 7 T cell receptor beta chains listed below, sequenced in a study of T cells in Graves' hyperthyroidism and ophthalmopathy. The source material, RNA transcripts, was used to amplify TCR beta CDR3 regions. Initially, a first-round RT-PCR of the TCR CDR3 employed the HTBI primer set. MiXCR, run by TCRdb on the multiplex PCR reads, gives a single entry per CDR3 protein. The sample holds about 840,000 distinct CDR3 sequences, roughly 37% seen once. The sequencing sample was made of blood. The receptors were sampled from a man aged 18 to 29 with Graves' hyperthyroidism.

This clonotype was picked up many times. The chain employs TRBV7-8 and TRBJ2-5; the D is unclear. The CDR3 totals 14 residues. The V end lost 3 bases, the J end lost 2 bases, and 10 bases lay between the germline ends. Germline V gene data show CDR1 as SGHVS and CDR2 as FQNEAQ. DNA of the CDR3: TGTGCCAGCAGCTTTACATGGGTGCAAGAGACCCAGTACTTC. Its protein is CASSFTWVQETQYF. The full variable domain, in which reference TRBV7-8 and TRBJ2-5 provide the parts outside the CDR3, is GAGVSQSPRYKVAKRGQDVALRCDPISGHVSLFWYQQALGQGPEFLTYFQNEAQLDKSGLPSDRFFAERPEGSVSTLKIQRTQQEDSAVYLCASSFTWVQETQYFGPGTRLLVL.

The V and J genes are TRBV9 and TRBJ1-6; 10 bases agree with TRBD1. This CDR3 comprises 15 residues. Germline CDR1 and CDR2: SGDLS and YYNGEE. The trim removed 6 bases at V and 7 bases at J, leaving 7 bases unmatched. CDR3 bases: TGTGCCAGCACCGCCCGGGACAGGGGAAATTCACCCCTCCACTTT. Translating it yields CASTARDRGNSPLHF. Supplemented by reference TRBV9 and TRBJ1-6, the full variable domain reads DSGVTQTPKHLITATGQRVTLRCSPRSGDLSVYWYQQSLDQGLQFLIQYYNGEERAKGNILERFSAQQFPDLHSELNLSSLELGDSALYFCASTARDRGNSPLHFGNGTRLTVT.

The J gene is TRBJ1-6, the V gene TRBV18; the D gene is possibly TRBD1 (5 bases). V was pared by 3 bases and J by 8 bases, with 11 bases between. CDR3 length: 14 amino acids. Per germline, CDR1 KGHSH and CDR2 LQKENI. The CDR3 DNA reads as TGTGCCAGCTCACCCGGGGGGGTGGATTCACCCCTCCACTTT. As protein: CASSPGGVDSPLHF.

The gene calls are TRBV7-9 and TRBJ2-5; TRBD1 or TRBD2 may be the D gene (5 bases each). The V and J ends lost 5 bases and 5 bases respectively, with 18 bases between them. The CDR3 extends over 15 amino acids. Germline V gene data show CDR1 as SEHNR and CDR2 as FQNEAQ (reference sequence). CDR3 residues: CASSRDRMLGETQYF. The CDR3 nucleotides read TGTGCCAGCAGCCGGGACCGCATGTTGGGTGAGACCCAGTACTTC.

This clonotype was recorded once. The chain carries TRBV7-9 and TRBJ2-7, with D possibly being TRBD1 (7 bases). The CDR3 is 15 residues long. V lost 5 bases to trimming and J lost 2 bases, with 16 bases between them. The V gene's germline CDR1 is SEHNR and CDR2 FQNEAQ (reference sequence). CDR3 region: CASSQDTGEAYEQYF. CDR3 bases: TGTGCCAGCAGCCAAGATACAGGGGAGGCCTACGAGCAGTACTTC.

This clonotype was detected many times. V gene TRBV12-3 or TRBV12-4 combines with J gene TRBJ1-6; 9 bases are a match to TRBD1. Unmatched junction bases numbered 8, after V lost 6 bases and J lost 8 bases. This CDR3 comprises 15 residues. CDR3 protein: CASSLQGARDSPLHF. The CDR3 DNA is TGTGCCAGCAGCTTACAGGGGGCGCGGGATTCACCCCTCCACTTT.

The CDR3 loop is CARMSGARKLFF. In DNA, the CDR3 is TGTGCCAGGATGTCGGGGGCGCGAAAACTGTTTTTT. The V gene is TRBV4-2, the J gene TRBJ1-4; a possible D gene is TRBD1 (6 bases). The CDR3 extends over 12 amino acids. Per the germline V gene, CDR1 is LGHNA and CDR2 is YNFKEQ. Trimming took 9 bases from V and 10 from J, leaving 15 bases between them.